The clone carrying this TCR beta chain was detected only a few times. Its antigen remains unidentified. TCRdb analysed the reads with MiXCR anew, one entry per CDR3 protein. This sample has about 350,000 distinct CDR3 sequences, with nearly 35% found just once. This entry comes from a study of T cell repertoires in cytomegalovirus infection. About the research overall: From public TCR beta signatures came an indication of both CMV infection and matching HLA type. Study conclusions and caveats: The ex vivo response showed dominance by HLA-C-restricted CMV-specific TCR beta clonotypes.

Source: cultured PBMCs, taken from culture after CMV antigen stimulation. This receptor was identified in a human donor in good health (CMV status not recorded). Some clones in this sample may be carry-over from other donors' samples.

The DNA of the CDR3 is TGTGCCAGCAGCTTAGTGGGGAGCGGGAGGGGGAATGAGCAGTTCTTC. Its protein product is CASSLVGSGRGNEQFF. The chain uses TRBV11-2 and TRBJ2-1, with 10 bases identical to TRBD2. The germline V gene has CDR1 SGHAT and CDR2 FQNNGV. V lost 1 base to trimming and J lost 7 bases; unmatched junction nucleotides: 7. The CDR3 is 16 amino acids.